One and the same sample provided the 12 T cell receptor beta chains below, sequenced in a study of preoperative IRX-2 immunotherapy in early breast cancer. As for treatment: preoperative locoregional IRX-2 cytokine immunotherapy. The assay was immunoSEQ multiplex PCR, and TCRdb's table has in-frame clones only and misses some. The sample carries approximately 27,000 clones, about 81% recorded once. Sequencing was performed on lymph node tissue, taken after IRX-2 immunotherapy. Receptors originate from a human donor with breast cancer.

The rearrangement joins TRBV12-5 to TRBJ1-1, with 7 bases identical to TRBD1. Germline CDR1 reads LGHNT; CDR2 reads FRNRAP. The CDR3 loop spans 13 amino acids. CDR3 protein: CASEGQMNTEAFF. CDR3 DNA sequence: TGTGCCAGCGAGGGACAGATGAACACTGAAGCTTTCTTT.

The rearrangement links TRBV29-1 to TRBJ2-1; 10 bases agree with TRBD2. Trimming cost V 6 bases and J 3 bases; bases outside gene matches: 5. The germline gives CDR1 SQVTM, CDR2 ANQGSEA. The CDR3 consists of 14 residues. Here the CDR3 DNA reads TGCAGCGTCGCACCTAGCGGGGGCTACAATGAGCAGTTCTTC. Translating gives CSVAPSGGYNEQFF.

The V call is TRBV7-4, the J call TRBJ1-2, with D unresolved. CDR1 and CDR2 (germline): SGHVT, SQSDAQ. This CDR3 has 13 residues. The V gene lost 5 bases and the J gene lost 8 bases, with 15 bases spanning the gap. The CDR3 bases are TGTGCCAGCAGCCACGCCCGACCGGAAGGCTACACCTTC. The encoded protein is CASSHARPEGYTF. Full variable domain (outside the CDR3, taken from reference TRBV7-4 and TRBJ1-2): GAGVSQSPRYKVAKRGRDVALRCDSISGHVTLYWYRQTLGQGSEVLTYSQSDAQRDKSGRPSGRFSAERPERSVSTLKIQRTEQGDSAVYLCASSHARPEGYTFGSGTRLTVV.

The chain couples TRBV6-8 to TRBJ1-1; 8 bases agree with TRBD1. Trimming at V came to 5 bases and at J to 4 bases, leaving 6 bases not matched to a gene. Germline values: CDR1 MNHGY, CDR2 SAAAGT. There are 14 residues in the CDR3. The CDR3 reads CASSNIQGATEAFF. The CDR3 nucleotides are TGTGCCAGCAGTAATATCCAGGGGGCCACTGAAGCTTTCTTT.

In this sample, this clone turned up once. V is TRBV29-1 and J is TRBJ2-7; no clear D. Trimming stripped 6 bases from V and 0 bases from J, with 15 bases between. The V gene's germline CDR1 is SQVTM and CDR2 ANQGSEA. The CDR3 sequence is 14 residues long. CDR3 in DNA: TGCAGCGTACGGGCGGTCCAGAGCTCCTACGAGCAGTACTTC. Translated: CSVRAVQSSYEQYF.

This sequence joins TRBV30 and TRBJ2-3; 8 bases fit TRBD1. CDR3 length: 17 amino acids. Germline-derived CDR1 and CDR2 are GTSNPN and SVGIG (reference sequence). The V gene end was trimmed by 5 bases and the J gene end by 9 bases; junction bases not matched to a gene: 22. The CDR3 reads CAWGPPFPGQAFPTQYF. In nucleotides, the CDR3 is TGTGCCTGGGGGCCCCCCTTTCCGGGACAGGCGTTCCCCACGCAGTATTTT.

The genes are TRBV30 and TRBJ1-3; D is ambiguous. CDR1 GTSNPN and CDR2 SVGIG come from the germline V gene (reference sequence). The CDR3 sequence is 12 residues long. The V end was cut by 0 bases, the J end by 4 bases, with 4 bases between. CDR3 sequence (DNA): TGTGCCTGGAGTGTATCAGGAAACACCATATATTTT. Translation gives CAWSVSGNTIYF.

This clone was seen just once. The chain is built from TRBV30 and TRBJ1-6, with TRBD1 matching 9 bases. V shed 3 bases and J 5 bases; nucleotides not matched to a gene: 5. The CDR3 is made up of 15 amino acids. The germline CDR1 and CDR2 sequences are GTSNPN and SVGIG (reference sequence). Here the CDR3 reads CAWRGQGSHNSPLHF. CDR3 DNA: TGTGCCTGGAGGGGACAGGGAAGCCATAATTCACCCCTCCACTTT.

This sequence joins TRBV11-3 and TRBJ1-2, with TRBD1 identical over 10 bases. CDR3 length: 16 amino acids. V was clipped by 3 bases and J by 8 bases; unmatched bases: 12. Germline lookup yields CDR1 SGHNT and CDR2 YENEEA. The CDR3 reads CASSLVDRGPVRGYTF. The DNA for the CDR3 is TGTGCCAGCAGCTTGGTTGACAGGGGGCCGGTGAGAGGCTACACCTTC.

The rearrangement links TRBV2 to TRBJ1-5, with D hard to call. Trimming left V 7 bases short and J 9 bases short, with 31 bases between. This CDR3 region has 18 residues. Germline assignment: CDR1 SNHLY and CDR2 FYNNEI. The DNA of the CDR3 is TGTGCCAGCACCCATGCTTTCGCCCTTTTGCAACCACCCCCGCCCCAGCATTTT. It codes for CASTHAFALLQPPPPQHF. The variable domain in full, completed from reference TRBV2 and TRBJ1-5, reads EPEVTQTPSHQVTQMGQEVILRCVPISNHLYFYWYRQILGQKVEFLVSFYNNEISEKSEIFDDQFSVERPDGSNFTLKIRSTKLEDSAMYFCASTHAFALLQPPPPQHFGDGTRLSIL.

The V call is TRBV15, the J call TRBJ2-4, with D hard to call. Between the trimmed V and J ends, which lost 0 bases and 0 bases, there was a span of 3 bases. Germline V lookup: CDR1 LNHNV, CDR2 YYDKDF (reference sequence). CDR3 length equals 14 residues. The CDR3 sequence: CATSREEAKNIQYF. CDR3 nucleotide sequence: TGTGCCACCAGCAGAGAGGAAGCCAAAAACATTCAGTACTTC.

The V and J genes are TRBV28 and TRBJ1-1; TRBD1 is a possible D gene (6 bases). Germline values: CDR1 MDHEN, CDR2 SYDVKM. V lost 7 bases to trimming and J lost 0 bases, with 15 bases between them. The CDR3 has 15 amino acids. This CDR3 reads CASMTHRVMNTEAFF. In DNA form, the CDR3 reads TGTGCCAGCATGACCCACAGGGTTATGAACACTGAAGCTTTCTTT.